Each of the 10 T cell receptor beta chains below was sequenced from the same sample in a study of OX40 agonist ivuxolimab in advanced cancers. Libraries were prepared by immunoSEQ multiplex PCR; TCRdb keeps only in-frame clonotypes and omits some of them. This sample has around 60,000 clones, with less than 90% found just once. The sample here was CD4+ or CD8+ T cells sorted from blood, taken in a trial of the OX40 agonist ivuxolimab. These receptors were obtained from an adult with an advanced solid tumor such as melanoma, head and neck, liver or kidney cancer.

This clone was counted between two and nine times. The rearrangement links TRBV6-5 to TRBJ2-3; a possible D gene is TRBD1 (6 bases). Per the germline V gene, CDR1 is MNHEY and CDR2 is SVGAGI. The ends were cut back, 0 bases at V and 6 bases at J, with 13 bases in the middle. This CDR3 is built from 15 residues. CDR3 loop: CASSYSIRGLDTQYF. As DNA, the CDR3 is TGTGCCAGCAGTTACTCGATCAGGGGTTTGGATACGCAGTATTTT.

This chain uses TRBV9 with TRBJ2-6, with D tentatively TRBD1 (5 bases). Germline V lookup: CDR1 SGDLS, CDR2 YYNGEE. Trimming removed 1 base from V and 0 bases from J, with 14 bases in between. The CDR3 has 18 amino acids. The CDR3 bases are TGTGCCAGCAGCGTAACACCTCAGGGCCCCTCTGGGGCCAACGTCCTGACTTTC. The encoded protein is CASSVTPQGPSGANVLTF.

The V call is TRBV4-1, the J call TRBJ2-2; TRBD1 agrees at 8 bases. The CDR3 totals 15 residues. Germline V gives CDR1 MGHRA, CDR2 YSYEKL. Trimming removed 5 bases from V and 7 bases from J; junction bases left unmatched: 9. The CDR3 is CASSFADRVGGELFF. CDR3 nucleotides: TGCGCCAGCAGCTTCGCGGACAGGGTGGGCGGGGAGCTGTTTTTT.

The chain carries TRBV6-5 and TRBJ1-4; perhaps TRBD1 as D (6 bases). CDR3 size: 15 residues. V was shortened by 6 bases and J by 0 bases, with 11 bases between the two germline ends. CDR1 and CDR2 from the germline V gene are MNHEY and SVGAGI. The CDR3 sequence: CASRGALATNEKLFF. The DNA for the CDR3 is TGTGCCAGCAGGGGGGCCCTCGCAACTAATGAAAAACTGTTTTTT.

The chain joins TRBV30 to TRBJ1-4; a weak D match, TRBD1 (6 bases). V lost 2 bases to trimming and J lost 2 bases, with 12 bases between them. The CDR3 consists of 15 residues. The germline V gene encodes CDR1 GTSNPN and CDR2 SVGIG (reference sequence). DNA of the CDR3: TGTGCCTGGAGTCCTAGTCAGGGGACTAATGAAAAACTGTTTTTT. As protein: CAWSPSQGTNEKLFF.

The rearrangement links TRBV19 to TRBJ2-4, with no clear D. The CDR3 covers 17 residues. Germline V gives CDR1 LNHDA, CDR2 SQIVND (reference sequence). Between the trimmed V and J ends, which lost 1 base and 0 bases, there was a span of 13 bases. The CDR3 DNA reads TGTGCCAGTAGTATAGGCCCGGGCCAGATAGCCAAAAACATTCAGTACTTC. Its protein product is CASSIGPGQIAKNIQYF.

The chain employs TRBV5-5 and TRBJ1-5; no clear D. The germline gives CDR1 SGHKS, CDR2 YYEKEE (reference sequence). CDR3 size: 14 residues. Trimming cost V 4 bases and J 0 bases, with 8 bases left between them. CDR3 DNA: TGTGCCAGCAGCCCGGACCCTAGCAATCAGCCCCAGCATTTT. Protein product: CASSPDPSNQPQHF.

This chain joins TRBV4-2 and TRBJ2-1, with TRBD2 matching 10 bases. The CDR3 covers 15 residues. Unmatched junction bases numbered 11, after V lost 8 bases and J lost 7 bases. Germline values: CDR1 LGHNA, CDR2 YNFKEQ. The chain's CDR3 is CASQKTSGSLNEQFF. In DNA, the CDR3 is TGTGCCAGCCAAAAGACTAGCGGGTCTTTAAATGAGCAGTTCTTC.

This chain connects TRBV5-1 to TRBJ2-3; 7 bases fit TRBD2. Germline V lookup: CDR1 SGHRS, CDR2 YFSETQ. The CDR3 consists of 17 residues. Germline trimming cut 1 base from V and 3 bases from J; bases unmatched to any gene: 11. The chain's CDR3 is CASSLLRGGRVTDTQYF. The CDR3 nucleotides read TGCGCCAGCAGCTTGCTCCGGGGAGGGAGGGTAACAGATACGCAGTATTTT.

The CDR3 spells CASSPGLRTGELFF. DNA for the CDR3: TGTGCCAGCAGCCCGGGACTAAGAACCGGGGAGCTGTTTTTT. The chain employs TRBV7-8 and TRBJ2-2; 7 nucleotides agree with TRBD2. The CDR3 runs to 14 residues. Germline CDR1 reads SGHVS; CDR2 reads FQNEAQ. Unmatched junction bases numbered 5, after V lost 5 bases and J lost 5 bases.